This T cell receptor beta chain was recovered during a study of cytomegalovirus exposure and HLA in healthy donors. Trimming left V 6 bases short and J 8 bases short, with 19 bases between. Germline-derived CDR1 and CDR2 are SGHTA and FQGNSA. This CDR3 is 14 amino acids long. A word on this clone: Its antigen is currently unknown.

Some clones are missing from TCRdb's copy, which holds only in-frame ones; the method was immunoSEQ multiplex PCR. The table lists some 260,000 clones, about 90% of them singletons. General study results and limits: Specificity for CMV antigens was confirmed in vitro for three of the CMV-associated chains.

The chain employs TRBV7-2 and TRBJ1-2; D is perhaps TRBD1 (6 bases). This sequence originates from a man aged 18 to 29 in good health and CMV-seropositive. Sequencing was done on a sample of PBMCs. This CDR3 is CASSRYREAGGYTF. The CDR3 DNA follows: TGTGCCAGCAGTCGTTACAGGGAGGCAGGCGGCTACACCTTC.